The rows below give T cell receptor beta chains drawn from one sample of a study of blood T cell repertoires in COVID-19. The assay was immunoSEQ multiplex PCR, and TCRdb's table has in-frame clones only and misses some. The sample lists about 350,000 clones; 90% to 95% were seen once. Sequencing input: peripheral blood. The receptors derive from a woman aged 18 to 35 who had recovered from COVID-19. Both conserved end residues are part of each CDR3. The order of the fields is CDR3 DNA, CDR3 protein, J gene, CDR3 length, V gene, clone size, D gene. D genes are given only for firm matches. Size is stated for part of the rows, as once, few or many counts, or as a class when the clone is expanded.

CDR3 DNA: TGTGCCAGCAGCCCAGACGGGAGATTCTATGGCTACACCTTC
CDR3 protein: CASSPDGRFYGYTF
J gene: TRBJ1-2
CDR3 length: 14
V gene: TRBV11-2
clone size: .
D gene: .

CDR3 DNA: TGTGCCAGCAGTCTACAGGGCGAGACCCAGTACTTC
CDR3 protein: CASSLQGETQYF
J gene: TRBJ2-5
CDR3 length: 12
V gene: TRBV6-2/TRBV6-3
clone size: .
D gene: .

CDR3 DNA: TGTGCCAGCAGTCCCCCCGATGAGCAGTTCTTC
CDR3 protein: CASSPPDEQFF
J gene: TRBJ2-1
CDR3 length: 11
V gene: TRBV2
clone size: .
D gene: .

CDR3 DNA: TGTGCCAGCAGCGTAGAAGGGAGGGGAAAACTGTTTTTT
CDR3 protein: CASSVEGRGKLFF
J gene: TRBJ1-4
CDR3 length: 13
V gene: TRBV9
clone size: .
D gene: .

CDR3 DNA: TGTGCCAGCAAAGACTATGATGAGCAGTTCTTC
CDR3 protein: CASKDYDEQFF
J gene: TRBJ2-1
CDR3 length: 11
V gene: TRBV12-3/TRBV12-4
clone size: .
D gene: .

CDR3 DNA: TGTGCCAGCAGTAGAGGGGGAGTTAGCAATCAGCCCCAGCATTTT
CDR3 protein: CASSRGGVSNQPQHF
J gene: TRBJ1-5
CDR3 length: 15
V gene: TRBV6-6
clone size: few
D gene: .

CDR3 DNA: TGTGCCAGCAGCCCTATTGACAGGGGGAAATACAATGAGCAGTTCTTC
CDR3 protein: CASSPIDRGKYNEQFF
J gene: TRBJ2-1
CDR3 length: 16
V gene: TRBV5-6
clone size: .
D gene: TRBD1

CDR3 DNA: TGCAGTGCTAGTGACCGGGTAGGATTGAACACTGAAGCTTTCTTT
CDR3 protein: CSASDRVGLNTEAFF
J gene: TRBJ1-1
CDR3 length: 15
V gene: TRBV20-1
clone size: .
D gene: .

CDR3 DNA: TGTGCCAGCAGCTTTCCCCCCCAGGGGGCGGGCACTGAAGCTTTCTTT
CDR3 protein: CASSFPPQGAGTEAFF
J gene: TRBJ1-1
CDR3 length: 16
V gene: TRBV11-2
clone size: .
D gene: TRBD1

CDR3 DNA: TGTGCCAGCAGCTTAATCTCGACCGGAGGTTTGACTGAAGCTTTCTTT
CDR3 protein: CASSLISTGGLTEAFF
J gene: TRBJ1-1
CDR3 length: 16
V gene: TRBV7-9
clone size: .
D gene: .

CDR3 DNA: TGTGCCAGCAGCCCGGAAGGGGGTAGAGCGAACACCGGGGAGCTGTTTTTT
CDR3 protein: CASSPEGGRANTGELFF
J gene: TRBJ2-2
CDR3 length: 17
V gene: TRBV5-4
clone size: .
D gene: .

CDR3 DNA: TGTGCCAGCAGCTTTAGCGGGAGAGACACAGATACGCAGTATTTT
CDR3 protein: CASSFSGRDTDTQYF
J gene: TRBJ2-3
CDR3 length: 15
V gene: TRBV11-2
clone size: .
D gene: TRBD2

CDR3 DNA: TGTGCCACCAGCAGAGCTATTCCGGGACAGGGAAAGGGAGAGACCCAGTACTTC
CDR3 protein: CATSRAIPGQGKGETQYF
J gene: TRBJ2-5
CDR3 length: 18
V gene: TRBV15
clone size: .
D gene: TRBD1

CDR3 DNA: TGTGCCACCAGTGATAGGTGGGGCTCCGGCTACACCTTC
CDR3 protein: CATSDRWGSGYTF
J gene: TRBJ1-2
CDR3 length: 13
V gene: TRBV24-1
clone size: .
D gene: .

CDR3 DNA: TGTGCCAGCAGTGAACCATCCGGGACAGGGTTAAATTCACCCCTCCACTTT
CDR3 protein: CASSEPSGTGLNSPLHF
J gene: TRBJ1-6
CDR3 length: 17
V gene: TRBV6-1
clone size: .
D gene: TRBD1

CDR3 DNA: TGTGCCAGCAGTACCGGGACTAGCGGGATGATGTTTGAGACCCAGTACTTC
CDR3 protein: CASSTGTSGMMFETQYF
J gene: TRBJ2-5
CDR3 length: 17
V gene: TRBV27
clone size: .
D gene: TRBD2

CDR3 DNA: TGTGCCACCGGAAGAACAGGGATCAATGAGCAGTTCTTC
CDR3 protein: CATGRTGINEQFF
J gene: TRBJ2-1
CDR3 length: 13
V gene: TRBV24-1
clone size: .
D gene: .

CDR3 DNA: TGTGCCAGCAGTAACCGGGACAGGGGTAACTATGGCTACACCTTC
CDR3 protein: CASSNRDRGNYGYTF
J gene: TRBJ1-2
CDR3 length: 15
V gene: TRBV6-2/TRBV6-3
clone size: .
D gene: TRBD1

CDR3 DNA: TGTGCCAGCAGGGATGAGGTCACAGATACGCAGTATTTT
CDR3 protein: CASRDEVTDTQYF
J gene: TRBJ2-3
CDR3 length: 13
V gene: TRBV9
clone size: .
D gene: .

CDR3 DNA: TGTGCCAGCTCACCCGGGGCTAGCGGGAAGAATGAGCAGTTCTTC
CDR3 protein: CASSPGASGKNEQFF
J gene: TRBJ2-1
CDR3 length: 15
V gene: TRBV18
clone size: .
D gene: TRBD2

CDR3 DNA: TGTGCCAGCAGCTTCGTTGGACAGGGCGATCAGCCCCAGCATTTT
CDR3 protein: CASSFVGQGDQPQHF
J gene: TRBJ1-5
CDR3 length: 15
V gene: TRBV7-9
clone size: .
D gene: TRBD1

CDR3 DNA: TGTGCCACCAGTGTCGGGGGAGGGAGTTTTTACAATGAGCAGTTCTTC
CDR3 protein: CATSVGGGSFYNEQFF
J gene: TRBJ2-1
CDR3 length: 16
V gene: TRBV24-1
clone size: .
D gene: TRBD2

CDR3 DNA: TGTGCCAGCAGCTTTCGGGACAGGGTAACTGAAGCTTTCTTT
CDR3 protein: CASSFRDRVTEAFF
J gene: TRBJ1-1
CDR3 length: 14
V gene: TRBV6-2/TRBV6-3
clone size: few
D gene: TRBD1

CDR3 DNA: TGTGCCAGCAGCTTTCATCAGGGGGCAGGTGTGGTTAATGAAAAACTGTTTTTT
CDR3 protein: CASSFHQGAGVVNEKLFF
J gene: TRBJ1-4
CDR3 length: 18
V gene: TRBV5-5
clone size: .
D gene: TRBD1

CDR3 DNA: TGTGCCACCAGCAGAGATCGCGGTTTTGATGAGCAGTTCTTC
CDR3 protein: CATSRDRGFDEQFF
J gene: TRBJ2-1
CDR3 length: 14
V gene: TRBV15
clone size: .
D gene: .

CDR3 DNA: TGCGCCAGCAGCCAACCAGGGGGCCCTTATGGCTACACCTTC
CDR3 protein: CASSQPGGPYGYTF
J gene: TRBJ1-2
CDR3 length: 14
V gene: TRBV4-1
clone size: once
D gene: TRBD1

CDR3 DNA: TGTGCCAGAAGCTTAGTAGCGGGCCCCAACTATGGCTACACCTTC
CDR3 protein: CARSLVAGPNYGYTF
J gene: TRBJ1-2
CDR3 length: 15
V gene: TRBV7-5
clone size: .
D gene: .

CDR3 DNA: TGTGCCAGCAGCCGCCCAGGGGTAAGAGACAATGAGCAGTTCTTC
CDR3 protein: CASSRPGVRDNEQFF
J gene: TRBJ2-1
CDR3 length: 15
V gene: TRBV9
clone size: .
D gene: .

CDR3 DNA: TGCGCCAGCACCGATTGGCTCACCGGGGAGCTGTTTTTT
CDR3 protein: CASTDWLTGELFF
J gene: TRBJ2-2
CDR3 length: 13
V gene: TRBV5-1
clone size: .
D gene: .

CDR3 DNA: TGCGCCAGCAGTACTACCCGGACAGGGGAAAAAGGCTACACCTTC
CDR3 protein: CASSTTRTGEKGYTF
J gene: TRBJ1-2
CDR3 length: 15
V gene: TRBV10-1
clone size: .
D gene: TRBD1

CDR3 DNA: TGCAGCGTTGAAGGGTTGGCCCAAGAGACCCAGTACTTC
CDR3 protein: CSVEGLAQETQYF
J gene: TRBJ2-5
CDR3 length: 13
V gene: TRBV29-1
clone size: .
D gene: .

CDR3 DNA: TGTGCCAGCAGCCAGGGTCCCCAGGCCCCCACAGATACGCAGTATTTT
CDR3 protein: CASSQGPQAPTDTQYF
J gene: TRBJ2-3
CDR3 length: 16
V gene: TRBV3-1/TRBV3-2
clone size: .
D gene: .

CDR3 DNA: TGCGCCAGCAGCGTAGAGGGTTATGGCTACACCTTC
CDR3 protein: CASSVEGYGYTF
J gene: TRBJ1-2
CDR3 length: 12
V gene: TRBV5-1
clone size: .
D gene: .

CDR3 DNA: TGCGCCAGCAGACTTACAGGGACCCACTCCTACAATGAGCAGTTCTTC
CDR3 protein: CASRLTGTHSYNEQFF
J gene: TRBJ2-1
CDR3 length: 16
V gene: TRBV5-1
clone size: once
D gene: .

CDR3 DNA: TGCGCCAGCAGCTGGTCAATAAAGAACTCCGGCTCCTACAATGAGCAGTTCTTC
CDR3 protein: CASSWSIKNSGSYNEQFF
J gene: TRBJ2-1
CDR3 length: 18
V gene: TRBV5-1
clone size: .
D gene: .

CDR3 DNA: TGCGCCAGCAGCCATTGGGACAGGGGTCGCGAAAAACTGTTTTTT
CDR3 protein: CASSHWDRGREKLFF
J gene: TRBJ1-4
CDR3 length: 15
V gene: TRBV4-3
clone size: once
D gene: TRBD1

CDR3 DNA: TGTGCCAGTAGTATAGTTACGGGAGGGCCGGGCAATGAGCAGTTCTTC
CDR3 protein: CASSIVTGGPGNEQFF
J gene: TRBJ2-1
CDR3 length: 16
V gene: TRBV19
clone size: .
D gene: TRBD2

CDR3 DNA: TGCAGCGTTGAAGGTACGAGGAGCACAGATACGCAGTATTTT
CDR3 protein: CSVEGTRSTDTQYF
J gene: TRBJ2-3
CDR3 length: 14
V gene: TRBV29-1
clone size: once
D gene: .

CDR3 DNA: TGCGCCAGCAGTGTTTTAGTAATCCATGGCTACACCTTC
CDR3 protein: CASSVLVIHGYTF
J gene: TRBJ1-2
CDR3 length: 13
V gene: TRBV10-2
clone size: few
D gene: .

CDR3 DNA: TGTGCCAGCAGCTTAGCGTGGGCGGGAGGGCCCAATGAGCAGTTCTTC
CDR3 protein: CASSLAWAGGPNEQFF
J gene: TRBJ2-1
CDR3 length: 16
V gene: TRBV7-9
clone size: once
D gene: TRBD2

CDR3 DNA: TGTGCCATCAGCCAGGGAACGGGAAACACCATATATTTT
CDR3 protein: CAISQGTGNTIYF
J gene: TRBJ1-3
CDR3 length: 13
V gene: TRBV10-3
clone size: .
D gene: .

CDR3 DNA: TGTGCCAGCAGTTACCCGGGTTCAGATACGCAGTATTTT
CDR3 protein: CASSYPGSDTQYF
J gene: TRBJ2-3
CDR3 length: 13
V gene: TRBV6-6
clone size: once
D gene: .

CDR3 DNA: TGTGCCAGCAGCCGGGGTGTCTACCAAGAGACCCAGTACTTC
CDR3 protein: CASSRGVYQETQYF
J gene: TRBJ2-5
CDR3 length: 14
V gene: TRBV5-4
clone size: .
D gene: .

CDR3 DNA: TGTGCCACATCTCCCCGGGACAGCGTCTATGGCTACACCTTC
CDR3 protein: CATSPRDSVYGYTF
J gene: TRBJ1-2
CDR3 length: 14
V gene: TRBV24-1
clone size: .
D gene: TRBD1

CDR3 DNA: TGTGCCAGTAGTACCCAGGGAACTAGCGGGAGATACACAGATACGCAGTATTTT
CDR3 protein: CASSTQGTSGRYTDTQYF
J gene: TRBJ2-3
CDR3 length: 18
V gene: TRBV19
clone size: .
D gene: TRBD2

CDR3 DNA: TGTGCCAGCAGCACTGGACGGAGGGAAGCTTTCTTT
CDR3 protein: CASSTGRREAFF
J gene: TRBJ1-1
CDR3 length: 12
V gene: TRBV5-6
clone size: once
D gene: .

CDR3 DNA: TGTGCCAGCAGTTCATCAGGGGATAAGCGATATAGCAATCAGCCCCAGCATTTT
CDR3 protein: CASSSSGDKRYSNQPQHF
J gene: TRBJ1-5
CDR3 length: 18
V gene: TRBV6-4
clone size: .
D gene: .

CDR3 DNA: TGTGCCAGCAGCTCGACAGGTATTGGCACTGAAGCTTTCTTT
CDR3 protein: CASSSTGIGTEAFF
J gene: TRBJ1-1
CDR3 length: 14
V gene: TRBV7-2
clone size: .
D gene: .

CDR3 DNA: TGTGCCAGCAGCTGGTCTAGCGGGTACAATGAGCAGTTCTTC
CDR3 protein: CASSWSSGYNEQFF
J gene: TRBJ2-1
CDR3 length: 14
V gene: TRBV11-3
clone size: .
D gene: TRBD2

CDR3 DNA: TGCAGCGTTTACCGCAGGAACACTGAAGCTTTCTTT
CDR3 protein: CSVYRRNTEAFF
J gene: TRBJ1-1
CDR3 length: 12
V gene: TRBV29-1
clone size: .
D gene: .

CDR3 DNA: TGCAGCGTTGCGCTAAGACTAGCGGGAGGAGATACGCAGTATTTT
CDR3 protein: CSVALRLAGGDTQYF
J gene: TRBJ2-3
CDR3 length: 15
V gene: TRBV29-1
clone size: .
D gene: TRBD2

CDR3 DNA: TGTGCCAGCAGCGTAGCTTTGGGTCTAGCTGGCCCAGATACGCAGTATTTT
CDR3 protein: CASSVALGLAGPDTQYF
J gene: TRBJ2-3
CDR3 length: 17
V gene: TRBV9
clone size: .
D gene: .

CDR3 DNA: TGTGCCAGTAACCCCGACAGGCCTAACTATGGCTACACCTTC
CDR3 protein: CASNPDRPNYGYTF
J gene: TRBJ1-2
CDR3 length: 14
V gene: TRBV19
clone size: .
D gene: .

CDR3 DNA: TGCGCCAGCAGCCAAGACCCAGGGGATCCGCAGCCCCAGCATTTT
CDR3 protein: CASSQDPGDPQPQHF
J gene: TRBJ1-5
CDR3 length: 15
V gene: TRBV4-3
clone size: .
D gene: .